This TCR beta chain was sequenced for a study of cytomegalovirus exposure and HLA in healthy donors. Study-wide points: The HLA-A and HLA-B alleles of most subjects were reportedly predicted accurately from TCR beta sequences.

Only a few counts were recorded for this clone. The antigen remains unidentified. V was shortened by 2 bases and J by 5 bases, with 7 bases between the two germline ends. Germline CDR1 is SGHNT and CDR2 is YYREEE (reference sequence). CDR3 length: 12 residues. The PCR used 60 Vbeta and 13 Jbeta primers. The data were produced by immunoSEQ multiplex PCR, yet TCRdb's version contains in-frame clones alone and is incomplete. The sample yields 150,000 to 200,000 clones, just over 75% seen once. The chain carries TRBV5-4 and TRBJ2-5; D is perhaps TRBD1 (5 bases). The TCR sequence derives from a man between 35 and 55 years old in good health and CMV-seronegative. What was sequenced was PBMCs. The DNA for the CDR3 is TGTGCCAGCAGCTTCTCAGGGGAGACCCAGTACTTC. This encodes CASSFSGETQYF.